This note documents a single TCR beta chain sequence. Which antigen it targets is not known. Base qualities are not provided; no much larger clone lies one nucleotide away. This sample was included in a study of CD8 T cells in Susac syndrome (dated by TCRdb to between 2018 and 2020). About the full investigation: The study used repertoire sequencing to test whether antigen drove CD8+ T cell activation and differentiation in Susac syndrome. The paper's findings and limits, for the study overall: The number of individuals in the TCR sequencing and HLA analysis was recognized as being relatively small.

High-throughput TCR beta sequencing profiled peripheral blood CD8+ and CD4+ T cells from healthy donors, Susac syndrome patients and multiple sclerosis patients. Multiple sclerosis controls were treatment-naive patients with stable or active relapsing-remitting disease fulfilling revised McDonald criteria. Bulk CD8+ and CD4+ T cells were purified by magnetic negative isolation, while CD8+ TEMRA cells were enriched using FACS. Blood was collected in EDTA tubes and processed within 24 hours, with PBMCs isolated through density gradient centrifugation. PBMCs intended for TCR sequencing were cryopreserved in liquid nitrogen and were subsequently thawed in a 37 degrees C water bath. A purity of at least 90% was achieved for sorted or isolated CD4+, CD8+ and CD8+ TEMRA cells. V gives up 6 bases and J gives up 4 bases, and the segment between their germline ends measures 16 bases. The germline V gene supplies CDR1 SNHLY and CDR2 FYNNEI. From the cysteine through the phenylalanine, the CDR3 covers 15 amino acids. CDR3 DNA only is kept here, 45 bases in frame from base 1.

RNA was extracted with the RNeasy kit and about 0.5 to 1 ug was reverse transcribed using random hexamers. TCR beta CDR3 regions were amplified with the immunoSEQ multiplex PCR assay covering 54 Vbeta and 13 Jbeta segments. PCR amplification bias was corrected by using a synthetic template baseline for primer optimization and computational correction. Under the source paper's analysis protocol: Reads were annotated to V, D and J genes per IMGT and analyzed with immunoSEQ Analyzer, keeping only productive sequences. Clonality was computed as one minus Shannon entropy normalized by log2 of the number of productive unique sequences. For each patient and control, public and private clones were evaluated within the 100 most prevalent clones. Clones were defined as Susac-specific when absent from the healthy and MS cohorts, from over a thousand published viral clones and from other ImmuneACCESS disease sequences. TCRdb reworked the public reads: Q25 trimming with fastp, MiXCR clone assembly, productive beta chains retained. Every entry covers one CDR3 protein and lists the most common genes and DNA from its rows. For this entry, the V and J calls and clone size follow TCRdb and not the study's own pipeline. The sample has 300,000 or so distinct CDR3 sequences on record, approximately 90% of them singletons. About 0.063% of the sample goes to the ten largest clones.

The sequence is built from TRBV2 and TRBJ1-5; tentative D gene TRBD1, with 5 bases matching. The receptor was isolated from a human donor with multiple sclerosis. Sequenced material: CD4+ T cells from PBMCs. The CDR3 sequence is CASSRGSQPNQPQHF. The DNA sequence is as follows: TGTGCCAGCAGCCGGGGGTCGCAACCTAATCAGCCCCAGCATTTT.